The clone carrying this T cell receptor beta chain was detected a few times. Its antigen is undetermined. These data come from a study of T-cell memory formation after mild COVID-19. Germline CDR1 is SGHRS and CDR2 is YFSETQ. The CDR3 contains 13 residues. Trimming shortened V by 4 bases and J by 3 bases, and 9 bases separated the two germline ends. MiXCR, applied by TCRdb to the 5' RACE reads, yields one record per CDR3 protein. The sample lists roughly 480,000 distinct CDR3 sequences, 20% to 30% occurring once. Study-level results: Clones contracting over day 15 to 85 were CD4/CD8 balanced, with later expanders leaning CD4+. Shrinking CD4+ clones were chiefly CM and EM; CD8+ ones were chiefly EMRA.

The clonotype comes from an adult woman who had mild COVID-19 (a few samples of this study predate the infection). Cell type and time point are not known. Material for sequencing was PBMCs or a T cell subset sorted from them (not recorded which). The chain is built from TRBV5-1 and TRBJ2-3; D gene unclear. CDR3 sequence (DNA): TGCGCCAGCAGCCGGTCTGGGACAGATACGCAGTATTTT. This gives the protein CASSRSGTDTQYF.